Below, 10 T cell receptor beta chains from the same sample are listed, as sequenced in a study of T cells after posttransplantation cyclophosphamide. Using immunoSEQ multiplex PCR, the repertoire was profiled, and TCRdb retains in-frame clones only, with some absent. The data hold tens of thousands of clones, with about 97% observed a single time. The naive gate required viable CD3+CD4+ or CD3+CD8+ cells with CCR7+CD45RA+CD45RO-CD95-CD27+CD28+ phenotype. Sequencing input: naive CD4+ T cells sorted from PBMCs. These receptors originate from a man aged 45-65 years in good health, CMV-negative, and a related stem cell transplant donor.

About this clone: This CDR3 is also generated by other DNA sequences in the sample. DNA of the CDR3: TGTGCCAGCAGCGTAGCCGGGACAGGGTCCACTGAAGCTTTCTTT. Translated, it gives CASSVAGTGSTEAFF. The V gene is TRBV9, the J gene TRBJ1-1; TRBD1 agrees at 9 bases. There are 15 residues in the CDR3. CDR1 is SGDLS, CDR2 YYNGEE, per germline. The V gene end was trimmed by 0 bases and the J gene end by 4 bases; junction bases not matched to a gene: 4.

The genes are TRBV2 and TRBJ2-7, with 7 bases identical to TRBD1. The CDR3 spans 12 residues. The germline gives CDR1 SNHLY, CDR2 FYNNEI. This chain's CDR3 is CAEGGQSYEQYF. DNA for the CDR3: TGTGCAGAAGGGGGACAGAGCTACGAGCAGTACTTC.

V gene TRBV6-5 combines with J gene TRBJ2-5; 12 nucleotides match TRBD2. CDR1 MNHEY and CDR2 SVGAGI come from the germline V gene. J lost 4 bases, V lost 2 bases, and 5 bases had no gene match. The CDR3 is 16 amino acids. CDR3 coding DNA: TGTGCCAGCAGTTACGGTGCTAGCGGGGGGGGAGAGACCCAGTACTTC. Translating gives CASSYGASGGGETQYF.

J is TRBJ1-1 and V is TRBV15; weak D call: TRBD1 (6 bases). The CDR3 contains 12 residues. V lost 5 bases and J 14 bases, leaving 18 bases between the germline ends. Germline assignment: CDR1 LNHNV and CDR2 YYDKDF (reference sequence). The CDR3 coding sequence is TGTGCCACCAGCGGAAAGGGGGTACTTCTCTTCTTT. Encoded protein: CATSGKGVLLFF.

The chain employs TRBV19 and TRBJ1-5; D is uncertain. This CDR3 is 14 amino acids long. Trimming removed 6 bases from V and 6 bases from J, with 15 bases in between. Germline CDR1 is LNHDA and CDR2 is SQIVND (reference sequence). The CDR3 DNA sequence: TGTGCCAGTAGAAGTGGTTGGAGTCTTCAGCCCCAGCATTTT. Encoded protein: CASRSGWSLQPQHF.

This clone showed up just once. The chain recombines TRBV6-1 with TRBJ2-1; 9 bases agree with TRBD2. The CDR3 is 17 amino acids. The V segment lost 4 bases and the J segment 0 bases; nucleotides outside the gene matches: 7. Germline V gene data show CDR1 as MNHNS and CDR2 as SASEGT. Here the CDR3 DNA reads TGTGCCAGCAGTGGTCGGACTAGCGTATACTCCTACAATGAGCAGTTCTTC. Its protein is CASSGRTSVYSYNEQFF.

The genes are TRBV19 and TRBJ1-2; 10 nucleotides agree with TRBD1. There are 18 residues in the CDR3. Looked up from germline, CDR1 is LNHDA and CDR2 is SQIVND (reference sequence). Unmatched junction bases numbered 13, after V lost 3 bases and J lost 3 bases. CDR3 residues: CASSIQLPGQGVDYGYTF. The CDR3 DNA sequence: TGTGCCAGTAGTATCCAGCTCCCCGGACAGGGGGTGGACTATGGCTACACCTTC.

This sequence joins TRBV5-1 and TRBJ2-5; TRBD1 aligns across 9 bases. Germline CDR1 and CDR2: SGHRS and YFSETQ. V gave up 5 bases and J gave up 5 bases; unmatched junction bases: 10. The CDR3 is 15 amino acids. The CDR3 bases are TGCGCCAGCAGTCCACAGGGGGCGCCGGTGGAGACCCAGTACTTC. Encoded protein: CASSPQGAPVETQYF.

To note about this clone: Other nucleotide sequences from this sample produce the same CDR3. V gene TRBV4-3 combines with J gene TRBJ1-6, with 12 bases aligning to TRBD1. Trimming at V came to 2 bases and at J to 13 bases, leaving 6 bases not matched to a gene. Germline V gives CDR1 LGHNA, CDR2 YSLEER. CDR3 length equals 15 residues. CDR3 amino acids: CASSQKGTGGSPLHF. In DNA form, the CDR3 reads TGCGCCAGCAGCCAAAAGGGGACAGGGGGCTCCCCCCTCCACTTT.

The CDR3 DNA reads as TGTGCCAGCAGTAGGACAGGGGGGGCAGAGACCCAGTACTTC. It encodes CASSRTGGAETQYF. This rearrangement joins TRBV6-1 to TRBJ2-5; 10 bases map to TRBD1. V lost 5 bases and J lost 4; bases outside the gene matches: 4. The germline gives CDR1 MNHNS, CDR2 SASEGT. The CDR3 extends over 14 amino acids.